Described below is a single T cell receptor beta chain sequence and its context. Its antigen is unknown. Investigators sought sequencing depths of between 1 in 200,000 and 1 in 1 million T cells. Profiling relied on immunoSEQ multiplex PCR, and the TCRdb table lists in-frame clones only, not all of them. Among 250,000 to 350,000 clones listed, approximately 79% were seen once. V lost 3 bases to trimming and J lost 10 bases; unmatched junction nucleotides: 10. Germline values: CDR1 MGHRA, CDR2 YSYEKL. CDR3 size: 15 residues. These data originate in a study of cytotoxic CD8 clonotypes in ibrutinib-treated CLL. Study results and limitations: The study found clonality rose at ibrutinib response, then fell toward baseline at progression. Samples were collected at differing times from sustained-remission and progressing patients. Few clonotypes were public, and these shrank or held steady under treatment.

The rearrangement joins TRBV4-1 to TRBJ2-3; 10 bases fit TRBD1. The sequencing used PBMCs, collected at disease progression, from a patient treated with ibrutinib. This receptor was taken from a human donor with chronic lymphocytic leukemia. The CDR3 region is CASSQWDRGPRPQYF. CDR3 nucleotide sequence: TGCGCCAGCAGCCAGTGGGACAGGGGCCCTCGTCCGCAGTATTTT.